Listed below are T cell receptor beta chains from one sample, sequenced in a study of regulatory T cells in long-lasting Graves disease. TCRdb reprocessed the multiplex PCR reads with MiXCR, giving one entry per CDR3 protein. The table records 400,000 to 550,000 distinct CDR3 sequences, around 15% of them present only once. In addition, the sample was reused for a study of T cells in Graves' hyperthyroidism and ophthalmopathy.

The sample in question was peripheral blood mononuclear cells (PBMCs), obtained at new diagnosis, from a patient treated with antithyroid drugs. These receptor sequences come from a woman between 25 and 40 years old with Graves disease. Each CDR3 is given with its conserved first and last residue. D genes are given only for firm matches. Some rows have no size entry. The others give once, few or many, or a class for an expanded clone.

J,V,size,D,DNA,CDR3
TRBJ2-7,TRBV28,many,TRBD2,TGTGCCAGCAGTGGGAGACTAGCGGGCGACCCCTACGAGCAGTACTTC,CASSGRLAGDPYEQYF
TRBJ2-7,TRBV3-1,many,.,TGTGCCAGCAGCCAAGGGTCCGACTCCTACGAGCAGTACTTC,CASSQGSDSYEQYF
TRBJ2-3,TRBV7-2,many,TRBD2,TGTGCCAGCAGCCCCCGGGGACTAGCGGATACAGATACGCAGTATTTT,CASSPRGLADTDTQYF
TRBJ2-2,TRBV10-3,.,TRBD2,TGTGCCATCAACCCTAGCGGGACCCCGGGGGAGCTGTTTTTT,CAINPSGTPGELFF
TRBJ2-1,TRBV14,many,.,TGTGCCAGCAGCGCGCGCAGGGATCTCAATGAGCAGTTCTTC,CASSARRDLNEQFF
TRBJ1-1,TRBV28,few,.,TGTGCCAGCCAAGTTGGATATGGCGAAGCTTTCTTT,CASQVGYGEAFF
TRBJ2-1,TRBV20-1,few,TRBD2,TGCAGTGCTAGAGTTGGGTTAGCGGGATACAATGAGCAGTTCTTC,CSARVGLAGYNEQFF
TRBJ1-1,TRBV7-9,many,.,TGTGCCAGCAGCTTAGGGGGCCTGACTGAAGCTTTCTTT,CASSLGGLTEAFF
TRBJ2-1,TRBV28,.,.,TGTGCCAGCAGTCAGCCGGGACTCACGACACGTGAGCAGTTCTTC,CASSQPGLTTREQFF
TRBJ1-5,TRBV7-8,.,.,TGTGCCAGCAGCTTAGACGGGTACCAGAGCAATCAGCCCCAGCATTTT,CASSLDGYQSNQPQHF
TRBJ2-7,TRBV28,many,TRBD1,TGTGCCAGCAGTGGGACAGGGGGACGCTCAGTTTCCTACGAGCAGTACTTC,CASSGTGGRSVSYEQYF
TRBJ2-7,TRBV5-4,.,TRBD1,TGTGCCAGCAGCTCATCGGGACAGGGAATATACGAGCAGTACTTC,CASSSSGQGIYEQYF
TRBJ2-7,TRBV4-2,.,.,TGTGCCAGCAGCCAAGCTGAGCTCTACGAGCAGTACTTC,CASSQAELYEQYF
TRBJ1-5,TRBV6-2/TRBV6-3,many,.,TGTGCCAGTAGGGCAGGTAGCAATCAGCCCCAGCATTTT,CASRAGSNQPQHF
TRBJ1-4,TRBV19,many,TRBD1,TGTGCCAGCAGGGGGCTTCACTCGAAGGATGAAAAACTGTTTTTT,CASRGLHSKDEKLFF